The source of this T cell receptor (beta chain) is a study of molecular identifiers for immune sequencing clone quantification. Preparation methods for the bulk TCR libraries were those previously described, with listed TCR primers. TCRdb passed the PCR reads through MiXCR, listing each CDR3 protein once. The sample holds 490,000 or so distinct CDR3 sequences, around 23% seen once. On this clonotype: Its antigen is not identified.

V shed 3 bases and J 1 base; nucleotides not matched to a gene: 2. The germline CDR1 and CDR2 sequences are MGHRA and YSYEKL. The CDR3 runs 14 residues. Study conclusions and caveats: Whereas naive cells kept under 1% of molecules in clones above 20 RNA copies, such clones held over 99% in effectors.

V and J are TRBV4-1 and TRBJ2-7, with TRBD1 identical over 8 bases. The TCR sequence derives from a human donor in good health. Some libraries in this study had Jurkat cell RNA spiked in. Sequencing input: naive CD8+ T cells from blood, with Jurkat cell RNA spiked in. As for subset: FACS-sorted CD8+CD4-CCR7+CD45RA+ naive T cells. The CDR3 sequence: CASSHGQGSYEQYF. DNA of the CDR3: TGCGCCAGCAGCCACGGACAGGGTTCCTACGAGCAGTACTTC.